These 23 T cell receptor beta chains originate from one sample sequenced in a study of shared clonotypes between healthy human individuals. The repertoire was sequenced with immunoSEQ multiplex PCR; TCRdb's copy has only in-frame clones and lacks some. The sample includes under 1 million clones, 92% of them seen just once. The naive CD8 population came from CD45RO-negative cells selected for CCR7, without terminally differentiated effector memory CD45RA+ cells. Sequenced material: naive CD8+ T cells sorted from blood. The receptors here all came from a man aged 25-40 years in good health.

The chain employs TRBV14 and TRBJ2-3, with 8 positions matching TRBD2. V lost 1 base and J lost 6; bases outside the gene matches: 9. This CDR3 spans 16 amino acids. CDR1 and CDR2 from the germline V gene are SGHDN and FVKESK. CDR3 bases: TGTGCCAGCAGCCAAGTCTTCGGGAGGGCCGATGATACGCAGTATTTT. Translating gives CASSQVFGRADDTQYF.

This sequence joins TRBV2 and TRBJ2-2; D perhaps matches TRBD2 (6 bases). Trimming left V 8 bases short and J 5 bases short, with 21 bases between. The CDR3 spans 16 residues. Per the germline V gene, CDR1 is SNHLY and CDR2 is FYNNEI. The DNA for the CDR3 is TGTGCCAGCCTCCCGGTCGCCGGGAGTGGTACCGGGGAGCTGTTTTTT. Its protein is CASLPVAGSGTGELFF.

This clone was seen more than once but under ten times. CDR3 nucleotide sequence: TGTGCCAGAACGGACAGGGTTCGATTGCCGCCCCAGCATTTT. Translated: CARTDRVRLPPQHF. The chain uses TRBV6-4 and TRBJ1-5; the match to TRBD1 covers 8 bases. This CDR3 comprises 14 residues. From germline, CDR1 is MRHNA and CDR2 SNTAGT. After removal of 9 bases from V and 9 bases from J, the junction contained 13 bases not matched to a gene.

The chain is built from TRBV27 and TRBJ1-5; D is undetermined. V shed 5 bases and J shed 6 bases, with 11 bases lying between them. This CDR3 is 13 amino acids long. Germline lookup yields CDR1 MNHEY and CDR2 SMNVEV (reference sequence). The CDR3 loop is CASSTHWAQPQHF. The CDR3, as DNA: TGTGCCAGCAGTACTCACTGGGCTCAGCCCCAGCATTTT.

The chain recombines TRBV7-9 with TRBJ2-7, with TRBD1 as a possible D gene (6 bases). This CDR3 has 14 residues. The germline V and J ends were trimmed by 1 base and 6 bases, with 13 bases remaining between them. Germline V gene lookup returns CDR1 SEHNR and CDR2 FQNEAQ (reference sequence). The CDR3 spells CASSLDGRGAEQYF. CDR3 sequence (DNA): TGTGCCAGCAGCTTAGACGGCAGGGGAGCCGAGCAGTACTTC. Using reference TRBV7-9 and TRBJ2-7 for the parts outside the CDR3, the full variable domain is DTGVSQNPRHKITKRGQNVTFRCDPISEHNRLYWYRQTLGQGPEFLTYFQNEAQLEKSRLLSDRFSAERPKGSFSTLEIQRTEQGDSAMYLCASSLDGRGAEQYFGPGTRLTVT.

The chain has TRBV18 and TRBJ2-5, with 14 bases matching TRBD2. Germline CDR1 KGHSH, CDR2 LQKENI. The junction had 8 bases not matched to a gene; V was cut back by 0 bases and J by 5 bases. CDR3 length: 18 amino acids. The CDR3 region has the DNA TGTGCCAGCTCACCACCATGGACTAGCGGGAGGTTAAGCGAGACCCAGTACTTC. Its translation: CASSPPWTSGRLSETQYF. The full variable domain, completed using reference TRBV18 and TRBJ2-5, is NAGVMQNPRHLVRRRGQEARLRCSPMKGHSHVYWYRQLPEEGLKFMVYLQKENIIDESGMPKERFSAEFPKEGPSILRIQQVVRGDSAAYFCASSPPWTSGRLSETQYFGPGTRLLVL.

This clone was recorded once. The rearrangement uses TRBV25-1 and TRBJ2-1; a weak D match, TRBD2 (6 bases). The V gene's germline CDR1 is MGHDK and CDR2 SYGVNS. V was cut by 4 bases and J by 3 bases, with 10 bases left in between. The CDR3 is 14 amino acids. CDR3 protein: CASSGGRLYNEQFF. CDR3 bases: TGTGCCAGCAGTGGGGGGAGGCTCTACAATGAGCAGTTCTTC.

This clone was recorded only once. The chain joins TRBV13 to TRBJ2-5; 7 bases align to TRBD1. Trimming cost V 4 bases and J 2 bases; bases outside gene matches: 10. This CDR3 has 16 amino acids. Germline V gene data show CDR1 as PRHDT and CDR2 as FYEKMQ (reference sequence). The CDR3 reads CASSYTGTEKQETQYF. The CDR3 nucleotides are TGTGCCAGCAGCTACACCGGGACAGAGAAACAAGAGACCCAGTACTTC.

This chain links TRBV28 with TRBJ2-1; 7 bases fit TRBD2. Trimming took 4 bases from V and 4 from J; bases not matched to a gene: 16. The germline gives CDR1 MDHEN, CDR2 SYDVKM. CDR3 length equals 18 residues. DNA for the CDR3: TGTGCCAGCAGTTCAAGCCCTAACTTTAGCGGGCATTACAATGAGCAGTTCTTC. Translating gives CASSSSPNFSGHYNEQFF. The variable domain in full, with the rest retrieved from reference TRBV28 and TRBJ2-1, is DVKVTQSSRYLVKRTGEKVFLECVQDMDHENMFWYRQDPGLGLRLIYFSYDVKMKEKGDIPEGYSVSREKKERFSLILESASTNQTSMYLCASSSSPNFSGHYNEQFFGPGTRLTVL.

The chain combines TRBV10-2 with TRBJ2-5; D is perhaps TRBD1 (6 bases). This CDR3 is 16 amino acids long. Trimming cost V 7 bases and J 5 bases, with 23 bases left between them. Per germline, CDR1 WSHSY and CDR2 SAAADI. CDR3 residues: CASNTGTPEGAETQYF. DNA of the CDR3: TGCGCCAGCAACACCGGGACACCCGAGGGTGCGGAGACCCAGTACTTC.

The chain couples TRBV9 to TRBJ2-2, with D maybe TRBD1 (5 bases). Trimming stripped 4 bases from V and 1 base from J, with 11 bases between. This CDR3 has 15 residues. The germline gives CDR1 SGDLS, CDR2 YYNGEE. The CDR3 coding sequence is TGTGCCAGCAGCTCCTACCAGGGGAACACCGGGGAGCTGTTTTTT. As protein: CASSSYQGNTGELFF. Combining the CDR3 with reference TRBV9 and TRBJ2-2 gives the whole variable domain DSGVTQTPKHLITATGQRVTLRCSPRSGDLSVYWYQQSLDQGLQFLIQYYNGEERAKGNILERFSAQQFPDLHSELNLSSLELGDSALYFCASSSYQGNTGELFFGEGSRLTVL.

The chain recombines TRBV5-1 with TRBJ2-1; maybe TRBD1 (6 bases). The CDR3 is made up of 14 amino acids. V was clipped by 6 bases and J by 3 bases, with 13 bases between them. The germline V gene encodes CDR1 SGHRS and CDR2 YFSETQ. The CDR3 region is CASTSRGGYNEQFF. CDR3 coding DNA: TGCGCCAGCACCTCGCGAGGGGGCTACAATGAGCAGTTCTTC.

This chain uses TRBV28 with TRBJ1-4; D is ambiguous. The CDR3 has 17 amino acids. CDR1 and CDR2 (germline): MDHEN, SYDVKM. Deletions cut 0 bases from V and 0 bases from J, with 11 bases between. CDR3 in DNA: TGTGCCAGCAGTTTATGGGGCCGGGAAACAACTAATGAAAAACTGTTTTTT. This codes for CASSLWGRETTNEKLFF.

The rearrangement uses TRBV29-1 and TRBJ1-2; no clear D. The CDR3 has 13 residues. Trimming took off 6 bases at V and 11 bases at J, with 22 bases between the two ends. Germline CDR1 and CDR2: SQVTM and ANQGSEA. CDR3 DNA: TGCAGCGTATCTCTATCGCGCGAAGGGCGGTACACCTTC. It encodes CSVSLSREGRYTF.

The chain is built from TRBV27 and TRBJ2-2; TRBD2 aligns across 9 bases. Germline CDR1 reads MNHEY; CDR2 reads SMNVEV (reference sequence). The CDR3 has 15 amino acids. J was trimmed by 2 bases and V by 6 bases; bases with no gene match: 4. This chain's CDR3 is CASSSLAGNTGELFF. The CDR3 coding sequence is TGTGCCAGCAGCTCACTAGCGGGTAACACCGGGGAGCTGTTTTTT.

This clone was observed a single time. Other DNA sequences in the sample encode the same CDR3. The rearrangement uses TRBV27 and TRBJ2-3; 12 bases align to TRBD2. This CDR3 is 16 amino acids long. Germline lookup yields CDR1 MNHEY and CDR2 SMNVEV (reference sequence). The junction had 3 bases not matched to a gene; V was cut back by 5 bases and J by 0 bases. This CDR3 is CASSPGTSGSTDTQYF. CDR3 bases: TGTGCCAGCAGTCCCGGGACTAGCGGGAGCACAGATACGCAGTATTTT.

The V gene is TRBV18, the J gene TRBJ2-7; D call uncertain. The CDR3 length is 13 residues. With 8 bases removed from V and 2 bases from J, the gap between germline ends came to 13 bases. Per germline, CDR1 KGHSH and CDR2 LQKENI. This CDR3 is CASEDYVTYEQYF. In nucleotides, the CDR3 is TGTGCCAGCGAAGATTATGTGACCTACGAGCAGTACTTC.

The V call is TRBV4-1, the J call TRBJ1-5; 8 nucleotides align to TRBD1. This CDR3 is built from 18 residues. Germline CDR1 reads MGHRA; CDR2 reads YSYEKL. The V segment lost 2 bases and the J segment 3 bases; nucleotides outside the gene matches: 12. This chain's CDR3 is CASSQLGGQGAVNQPQHF. CDR3 nucleotides: TGCGCCAGCAGCCAACTCGGCGGGCAGGGGGCGGTCAATCAGCCCCAGCATTTT.

This rearrangement joins TRBV6-4 to TRBJ2-7; 12 bases align to TRBD2. CDR3 length equals 13 residues. CDR1 is MRHNA and CDR2 is SNTAGT in the germline V gene. Trimming removed 9 bases from V and 2 bases from J; junction bases left unmatched: 2. The CDR3 sequence: CASGLAGTYEQYF. The CDR3, as DNA: TGTGCCAGTGGACTAGCGGGAACCTACGAGCAGTACTTC.

This clone appeared a single time. The same CDR3 arises from other DNA sequences in this sample as well. V is TRBV27 and J is TRBJ2-7; D unresolved. The ends were cut back, 4 bases at V and 3 bases at J, with 4 bases in the middle. Germline CDR1 MNHEY, CDR2 SMNVEV (reference sequence). The CDR3 is made up of 11 amino acids. The CDR3 sequence is CASSSGYEQYF. The CDR3, as DNA: TGTGCCAGCAGTTCCGGCTACGAGCAGTACTTC.

Concerning this clone: At one boundary the junction diverges from the germline segment, which might be a read error. This chain links TRBV19 with TRBJ2-1; 8 bases match TRBD2. There are 15 residues in the CDR3. Germline V CDR1 and CDR2: LNHDA, SQIVND (reference sequence). The CDR3 sequence is CASRIAGSESNEQFF. DNA for the CDR3: TGTGCCAGTAGAATAGCGGGATCGGAAAGCAATGAGCAGTTCTTC. Complete variable domain (other parts from reference TRBV19 and TRBJ2-1): DGGITQSPKYLFRKEGQNVTLSCEQNLNHDAMYWYRQDPGQGLRLIYYSQIVNDFQKGDIAEGYSVSREKKESFPLTVTSAQKNPTAFYLCASRIAGSESNEQFFGPGTRLTVL.

The CDR3 sequence: CAWSVQGAHEQYF. The CDR3, as DNA: TGTGCCTGGAGCGTACAGGGGGCCCACGAGCAGTACTTC. The gene calls are TRBV30 and TRBJ2-7; 9 bases agree with TRBD1. Germline CDR1 and CDR2: GTSNPN and SVGIG (reference sequence). Trimming at V came to 3 bases and at J to 5 bases, leaving 5 bases not matched to a gene. The CDR3 contains 13 residues.

The gene calls are TRBV28 and TRBJ2-7, with TRBD2 identical over 13 bases. Per germline, CDR1 MDHEN and CDR2 SYDVKM. The CDR3 is 17 amino acids. V shed 3 bases and J 4 bases; nucleotides not matched to a gene: 9. CDR3 sequence (DNA): TGTGCCAGCAGTTTGACTAGCGGGAGGAGTGCCCGATACGAGCAGTACTTC. It specifies CASSLTSGRSARYEQYF.